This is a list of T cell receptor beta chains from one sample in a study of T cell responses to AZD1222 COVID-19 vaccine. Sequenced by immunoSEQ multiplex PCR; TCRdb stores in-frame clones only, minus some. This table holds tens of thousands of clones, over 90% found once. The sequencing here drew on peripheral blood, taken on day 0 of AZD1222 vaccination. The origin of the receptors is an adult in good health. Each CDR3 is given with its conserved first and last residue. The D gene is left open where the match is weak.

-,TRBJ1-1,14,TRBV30,CAWLPGIWNTEAFF,TGTGCCTGGCTCCCAGGGATATGGAACACTGAAGCTTTCTTT
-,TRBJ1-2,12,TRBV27,CASSLDGYGYTF,TGTGCCAGCAGTCTCGACGGCTATGGCTACACCTTC
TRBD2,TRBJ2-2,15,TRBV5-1,CASRFESGRTGELFF,TGCGCCAGCCGCTTCGAAAGCGGGAGGACCGGGGAGCTGTTTTTT
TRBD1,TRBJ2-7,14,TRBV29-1,CSVATGRSVGEQYF,TGCAGCGTTGCGACAGGGAGATCAGTGGGCGAGCAGTACTTC
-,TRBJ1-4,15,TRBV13,CASSTRSATNEKLFF,TGTGCCAGCAGCACCCGGTCTGCAACTAATGAAAAACTGTTTTTT
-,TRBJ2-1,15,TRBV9,CASSVALGGGHEQFF,TGTGCCAGCAGCGTAGCATTAGGTGGAGGGCATGAGCAGTTCTTC
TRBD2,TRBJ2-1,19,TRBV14,CASSQDRTSGTSTYNEQFF,TGTGCCAGCAGCCAAGATAGAACTAGCGGGACGTCCACCTACAATGAGCAGTTCTTC
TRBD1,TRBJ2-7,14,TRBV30,CAWKRGTGDYEQYF,TGTGCCTGGAAAAGGGGGACAGGGGACTACGAGCAGTACTTC
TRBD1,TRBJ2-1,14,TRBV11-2,CASSHRGRDNEQFF,TGTGCCAGCAGCCACAGGGGGCGAGACAATGAGCAGTTCTTC
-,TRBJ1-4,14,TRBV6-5,CASRGGATNEKLFF,TGTGCCAGCAGGGGGGGGGCAACTAATGAAAAACTGTTTTTT
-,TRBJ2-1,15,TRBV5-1,CASSLGGTPWNEQFF,TGCGCCAGCAGCTTGGGAGGGACTCCGTGGAATGAGCAGTTCTTC
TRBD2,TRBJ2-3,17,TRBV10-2,CASSGLAGGAYTDTQYF,TGCGCCAGCAGTGGACTAGCGGGAGGTGCGTACACAGATACGCAGTATTTT
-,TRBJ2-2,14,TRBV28,CASSPRLGAGELFF,TGTGCCAGCAGTCCTAGACTGGGGGCCGGGGAGCTGTTTTTT